Each of the 22 T cell receptor beta chains below was sequenced from the same sample in a study of beta chain features in type 1 diabetes (dated by TCRdb to 2016 to 2018). The library was obtained by the immunoSEQ multiplex PCR assay. The High Capacity cDNA Reverse Transcription Kit was used to reverse transcribe all of the isolated RNA, meaning that expressed TCRB transcripts were what got sequenced. TCRdb provides this immuneACCESS table in a form limited to in-frame rearrangements. Some clones are lacking; in checked studies, under half of them reflect an unresolved V gene, and why the rest are absent is not known. Across this sample there are about 160,000 clones, with over 55% seen only once. The leading ten clones occupy about 0.091% of the sample. Their antigens remain unidentified. Here is what the overall study found, with its caveats: In all four CD4+ subsets, TCRB CDR3 length was moderately but significantly shorter in type 1 diabetes patients.

The sequenced material came from naive CD4+ T cells from blood. The intended sense of this specimen's cell subset or site label: true naive CD4+ T cells. The receptors derive from a man aged 25-40 years with type 1 diabetes.

V gene TRBV4-3 combines with J gene TRBJ2-1; 11 nucleotides match TRBD2. The CDR3 has 14 amino acids. The V and J ends lost 4 bases and 15 bases, in that order; junction bases with no gene match: 11. Germline assignment: CDR1 LGHNA and CDR2 YSLEER. For the CDR3, the DNA is TGCGCCAGCAGCCCCCGGCTAGCGGGGGGAGATCGGTTCTTC. Its protein product is CASSPRLAGGDRFF.

As DNA, the CDR3 is TGTGCCAGCAGCTTCGGACAGCAAGAGACCCAGTACTTC. It codes for CASSFGQQETQYF. This chain uses TRBV7-2 with TRBJ2-5; maybe TRBD1 (6 bases). Per the germline V gene, CDR1 is SGHTA and CDR2 is FQGNSA. V dropped 3 bases and J dropped 2 bases, with 7 bases sitting between them. The CDR3 runs to 13 residues. Full variable domain (missing parts from reference TRBV7-2 and TRBJ2-5): GAGVSQSPSNKVTEKGKDVELRCDPISGHTALYWYRQSLGQGLEFLIYFQGNSAPDKSGLPSDRFSAERTGGSVSTLTIQRTQQEDSAVYLCASSFGQQETQYFGPGTRLLVL.

This clone was observed a few times. The CDR3 DNA reads TGTGCCAGCAGCCATAGGGGGTCCACCTACAATGAGCAGTTCTTC. Its protein product is CASSHRGSTYNEQFF. The rearrangement joins TRBV14 to TRBJ2-1, with D possibly TRBD1 on 6 matching bases. CDR3 length equals 15 residues. V was clipped by 3 bases and J by 2 bases, with 11 bases between them. Per the germline V gene, CDR1 is SGHDN and CDR2 is FVKESK. Looking up the rest from reference TRBV14 and TRBJ2-1 gives the full variable domain: EAGVTQFPSHSVIEKGQTVTLRCDPISGHDNLYWYRRVMGKEIKFLLHFVKESKQDESGMPNNRFLAERTGGTYSTLKVQPAELEDSGVYFCASSHRGSTYNEQFFGPGTRLTVL.

This clone was picked up a small number of times. The chain employs TRBV4-3 and TRBJ1-2; no firm D call. V was trimmed by 0 bases and J by 0 bases, leaving 11 bases between them. CDR1 is LGHNA, CDR2 YSLEER, per germline. This CDR3 is built from 16 residues. This chain's CDR3 is CASSQEQPGANYGYTF. CDR3 bases: TGCGCCAGCAGCCAAGAACAGCCCGGGGCTAACTATGGCTACACCTTC.

This chain uses TRBV10-3 with TRBJ2-5; unclear D gene. CDR3 length: 13 residues. Trimming took 4 bases from V and 2 from J, leaving 8 bases between them. CDR1 is ENHRY and CDR2 is SYGVKD in the germline V gene. In DNA form, the CDR3 reads TGTGCCATCAGTGGGACGGAACAAGAGACCCAGTACTTC. It is translated as CAISGTEQETQYF.

J is TRBJ2-1 and V is TRBV7-9, with 9 nucleotides matching TRBD1. The CDR3 is 15 residues long. Trimming at V came to 2 bases and at J to 12 bases, leaving 11 bases not matched to a gene. CDR1 is SEHNR and CDR2 is FQNEAQ in the germline V gene (reference sequence). CDR3 nucleotide sequence: TGTGCCAGCAGCTTAACTACCGGGACAGGGTTTTCGCAGTTCTTC. Translation: CASSLTTGTGFSQFF.

The chain uses TRBV29-1 and TRBJ2-7, with a weak D call TRBD1 (5 bases). Germline V gene lookup returns CDR1 SQVTM and CDR2 ANQGSEA. The CDR3 has 13 amino acids. Trimming removed 8 bases at V and 0 bases at J, with 14 bases between. DNA for the CDR3: TGCAGCCCTGAGACAGCTGACTCCTACGAGCAGTACTTC. It translates to CSPETADSYEQYF.

The chain recombines TRBV2 with TRBJ2-4; D is ambiguous. Germline CDR1 SNHLY, CDR2 FYNNEI. CDR3 length equals 14 residues. Deletions cut 1 base from V and 6 bases from J, with 10 bases between. DNA for the CDR3: TGTGCCAGCAGTGAAGAGGAAGCGACAAACATTCAGTACTTC. This encodes CASSEEEATNIQYF.

V and J are TRBV5-4 and TRBJ2-2, with D unclear. V lost 4 bases and J 6 bases, leaving 7 bases between the germline ends. The length of the CDR3 is 12 residues. The germline gives CDR1 SGHNT, CDR2 YYREEE (reference sequence). Written as DNA, the CDR3 is TGTGCCAGCAGCCCCTTAGCCGGGGAGCTGTTTTTT. Amino acid sequence: CASSPLAGELFF.

The chain couples TRBV7-2 to TRBJ2-3; D gene ambiguous. Trimming stripped 5 bases from V and 0 bases from J, with 3 bases between. The germline gives CDR1 SGHTA, CDR2 FQGNSA. CDR3 length equals 12 residues. Here the CDR3 DNA reads TGTGCCAGCAGCCGAAGCACAGATACGCAGTATTTT. Residues: CASSRSTDTQYF.

V is TRBV19 and J is TRBJ1-1; TRBD1 matches at 7 bases. The CDR3 has 14 amino acids. Germline-derived CDR1 and CDR2 are LNHDA and SQIVND (reference sequence). V lost 4 bases and J lost 2; bases outside the gene matches: 4. The CDR3 bases are TGTGCCAGTAGTACTGGACAGGTAAACACTGAAGCTTTCTTT. Translating gives CASSTGQVNTEAFF.

This clone was counted once. This sequence joins TRBV19 and TRBJ2-1; possibly TRBD1 for D (5 bases). V was cut by 3 bases and J by 2 bases, with 11 bases left in between. The CDR3 has 15 amino acids. Germline V lookup: CDR1 LNHDA, CDR2 SQIVND (reference sequence). CDR3 loop: CASSIPLGAYNEQFF. DNA of the CDR3: TGTGCCAGTAGTATTCCTCTAGGGGCCTACAATGAGCAGTTCTTC.

The V and J genes are TRBV10-3 and TRBJ1-2; weak D call: TRBD1 (5 bases). Germline V CDR1 and CDR2: ENHRY, SYGVKD. The germline V and J ends were trimmed by 3 bases and 6 bases, with 11 bases remaining between them. The CDR3 runs 13 residues. Here the CDR3 reads CAISDEGIDGYTF. In nucleotides, the CDR3 is TGTGCCATCAGTGATGAGGGGATCGATGGCTACACCTTC.

The chain uses TRBV25-1 and TRBJ1-2, with TRBD1 identical over 10 bases. Trimming cost V 7 bases and J 2 bases; bases outside gene matches: 13. The CDR3 contains 17 residues. In germline, CDR1 is MGHDK, CDR2 SYGVNS. The CDR3 protein is CASTSRQGAILNYGYTF. CDR3 nucleotides: TGTGCCAGCACTTCGAGACAGGGGGCGATTTTGAACTATGGCTACACCTTC.

The chain carries TRBV7-9 and TRBJ2-7, with D unresolved. This CDR3 has 12 residues. The V and J ends lost 5 bases and 4 bases respectively, with 9 bases between them. Germline V lookup: CDR1 SEHNR, CDR2 FQNEAQ (reference sequence). CDR3 protein: CASSTDGYEQYF. The CDR3 DNA sequence: TGTGCCAGCAGCACGGACGGGTACGAGCAGTACTTC.

The CDR3 protein is CSAMGQGTQETQYF. DNA of the CDR3: TGCAGCGCCATGGGACAGGGGACCCAAGAGACCCAGTACTTC. V gene TRBV29-1 combines with J gene TRBJ2-5; 10 bases are shared with TRBD1. The CDR3 has 14 amino acids. V shed 7 bases, J shed 1 base, and the junction held 6 bases outside the gene matches. Looked up from germline, CDR1 is SQVTM and CDR2 is ANQGSEA.

This chain joins TRBV4-3 and TRBJ1-2; D perhaps matches TRBD1 (5 bases). Trimming left V 1 base short and J 7 bases short, with 13 bases between. CDR3 length: 14 residues. Germline CDR1 reads LGHNA; CDR2 reads YSLEER. Here the CDR3 reads CASSQGGAGSGYTF. CDR3 coding DNA: TGCGCCAGCAGCCAAGGCGGAGCAGGGAGTGGCTACACCTTC.

The chain is built from TRBV30 and TRBJ1-2, with D uncertain. Trimming removed 4 bases at V and 4 bases at J, with 7 bases between. CDR1 and CDR2 (germline): GTSNPN, SVGIG (reference sequence). This CDR3 has 11 amino acids. As DNA, the CDR3 is TGTGCCTGGATGAGGACCTATGGCTACACCTTC. This codes for CAWMRTYGYTF.

The chain joins TRBV25-1 to TRBJ1-4; D is undetermined. From germline, CDR1 is MGHDK and CDR2 SYGVNS. Trimming removed 2 bases at V and 5 bases at J, with 9 bases between. CDR3 size: 14 residues. CDR3 DNA sequence: TGTGCCAGCAGTGAAAATTTTGGGAATGAAAAACTGTTTTTT. Its translation is CASSENFGNEKLFF.

The genes are TRBV29-1 and TRBJ2-5; D uncertain. Germline V gene data show CDR1 as SQVTM and CDR2 as ANQGSEA. The CDR3 is made up of 14 amino acids. V lost 2 bases and J lost 2, with 12 bases in between. The CDR3 nucleotides read TGCAGCGTTGAACGTTCCGTCATACAAGAGACCCAGTACTTC. Translating gives CSVERSVIQETQYF.

CDR3 nucleotides: TGCGCCAGCAGCCAATCGGGTGCGAACACTGAAGCTTTCTTT. Encoded protein: CASSQSGANTEAFF. The genes are TRBV4-3 and TRBJ1-1; no firm D call. Germline CDR1 reads LGHNA; CDR2 reads YSLEER. The CDR3 has 14 amino acids. Trimming removed 2 bases at V and 1 base at J, with 8 bases between.

The genes are TRBV15 and TRBJ2-7, with TRBD1 as a possible D gene (6 bases). With 0 bases removed from V and 6 bases from J, the gap between germline ends came to 18 bases. This CDR3 region has 16 residues. The V gene's germline CDR1 is LNHNV and CDR2 YYDKDF (reference sequence). CDR3 in amino acids: CATSRDRQGFPPEQYF. CDR3 nucleotides: TGTGCCACCAGCAGAGATAGGCAGGGGTTTCCCCCCGAGCAGTACTTC.